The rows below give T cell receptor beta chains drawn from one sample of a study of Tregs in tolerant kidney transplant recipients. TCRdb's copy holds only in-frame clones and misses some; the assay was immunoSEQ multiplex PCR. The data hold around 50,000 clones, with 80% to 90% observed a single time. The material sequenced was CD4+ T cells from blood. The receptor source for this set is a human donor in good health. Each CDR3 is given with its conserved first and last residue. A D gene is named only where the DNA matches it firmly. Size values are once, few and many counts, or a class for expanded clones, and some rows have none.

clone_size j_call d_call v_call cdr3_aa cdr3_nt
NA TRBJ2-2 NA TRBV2 CASSVKTGELFF TGTGCCAGCAGTGTTAAGACCGGGGAGCTGTTTTTT
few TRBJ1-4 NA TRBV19 CASTEQGAQKLFF TGTGCCAGTACCGAACAGGGCGCACAAAAACTGTTTTTT
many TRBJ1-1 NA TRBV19 CASGFGGSGPNTEAFF TGTGCCAGTGGGTTTGGGGGCTCCGGACCGAACACTGAAGCTTTCTTT
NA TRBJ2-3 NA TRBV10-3 CAISGPDSTDTQYF TGTGCCATCAGCGGCCCGGACAGCACAGATACGCAGTATTTT
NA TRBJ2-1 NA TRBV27 CASSLKIPFYNEQFF TGTGCCAGCAGTTTAAAGATCCCTTTTTACAATGAGCAGTTCTTC
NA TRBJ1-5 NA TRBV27 CASSPDWAGYSNQPQHF TGTGCCAGCAGTCCCGACTGGGCCGGATATAGCAATCAGCCCCAGCATTTT
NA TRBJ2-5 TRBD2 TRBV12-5 CASGRTSLETQYF TGTGCTAGTGGTCGGACTAGCCTAGAGACCCAGTACTTC
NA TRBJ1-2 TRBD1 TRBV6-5 CASSYAPGTGGVGYTF TGTGCCAGCAGTTACGCCCCGGGGACAGGGGGCGTCGGCTACACCTTC
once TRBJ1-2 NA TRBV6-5 CASSYSRAPGGYTF TGTGCCAGCAGTTACAGTCGGGCCCCCGGTGGCTACACCTTC
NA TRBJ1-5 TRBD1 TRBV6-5 CASRGTGGNQPQHF TGTGCCAGCAGGGGAACAGGGGGGAATCAGCCCCAGCATTTT
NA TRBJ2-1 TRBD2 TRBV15 CATSRRLAVYNEQFF TGTGCCACCAGCAGACGACTAGCTGTTTACAATGAGCAGTTCTTC
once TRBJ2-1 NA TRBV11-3 CASSGTSSYNEQFF TGTGCCAGCAGCGGGACCAGCTCCTACAATGAGCAGTTCTTC
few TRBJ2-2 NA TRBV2 CASSAEKGGELFF TGTGCCAGCAGCGCCGAAAAGGGCGGGGAGCTGTTTTTT
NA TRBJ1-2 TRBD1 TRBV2 CASSRDRGPYGYTF TGTGCCAGCAGCCGGGACAGGGGCCCCTATGGCTACACCTTC